This T cell receptor beta chain appears in the sequencing data of a study of CD8 T cells in ankylosing spondylitis. The study's findings and limits: Apparently characteristic of ankylosing spondylitis blood was a TCR beta motif (eight highly homologous variants).

One entry per CDR3 protein, called by TCRdb with MiXCR from the 5' RACE reads. The sample comprises 200,000 to 250,000 distinct CDR3 sequences, about 6.7% of which are singletons, and approximately 14% rests with the top ten. In the case of this clonotype: What it recognizes is unknown.

Germline trimming cut 7 bases from V and 7 bases from J; bases unmatched to any gene: 7. This CDR3 contains 13 residues. CDR1 and CDR2 (germline): LNHDA, SQIVND (reference sequence). This chain links TRBV19 with TRBJ1-1; 9 nucleotides align to TRBD1. This sequence originates from a male donor with ankylosing spondylitis. The sequencing sample was made of blood, either unsorted or a sorted T cell fraction (not recorded which). The CDR3, as DNA: TGTGCCAGTACACACAGGGGGCAGCATGAAGCTTTCTTT. It is translated as CASTHRGQHEAFF.